These T cell receptor beta chains were read from a single sample in a study of beta chain features in type 1 diabetes. TCRdb's table, derived via immunoSEQ multiplex PCR, lists solely in-frame clones and lacks some. The sample lists about 180,000 clones, more than 10% occurring once. The sequenced sample was central memory CD4+ T cells from blood. The receptors were gathered from a woman under 30 in good health. Both conserved end residues are trimmed from each CDR3.

len	v_gene	j_gene	CDR3aa
15	TRBV4-1	TRBJ2-5	ASSQGELGTAQETQY
10	TRBV6-5	TRBJ2-7	ATGGGSSVQY
9	TRBV2	TRBJ2-7	ASMQTYEQY
20	TRBV13	TRBJ2-1	ASSLGGWDRDVYYDSYNEQF
12	TRBV30	TRBJ1-1	AWSPTGGATEAF
11	TRBV6-4	TRBJ1-2	ASSDSAGYGYT
12	TRBV4-3	TRBJ2-1	ASSRSLHNNEQF
14	TRBV14	TRBJ2-1	ASSQASARLNNEQF
12	TRBV4-1	TRBJ1-2	ASSQIQGEVGYT
12	TRBV15	TRBJ2-7	ATSRGWTGGEQY
13	TRBV7-9	TRBJ2-5	ASSSGVVNQETQY
13	TRBV7-2	TRBJ2-1	ASSLGGGLAGIQF
9	TRBV11-2	TRBJ2-7	ASSFRYEQY
16	TRBV14	TRBJ2-1	ASKSRDTTEGAYNEQF
11	TRBV9	TRBJ1-2	ASSVVANYGYT
13	TRBV4-2	TRBJ2-1	ASSQDSQGIGEQF
13	TRBV6-5	TRBJ2-1	ASSRDFGLYNEQF
15	TRBV4-3	TRBJ1-2	ASSQEGSRGGYYGYT
12	TRBV10-3	TRBJ1-2	AISGGGSHYGYT
12	TRBV7-9	TRBJ2-7	ASSLTDLSYEQY
12	TRBV19	TRBJ1-2	ASSSEGSDYGYT
12	TRBV28	TRBJ2-3	ASSNREGPDTQY
9	TRBV30	TRBJ1-1	AWSVQTEAF
13	TRBV6-5	TRBJ2-1	ASSYPWGSGNEQF
12	TRBV5-1	TRBJ2-3	ASSTTEGTDTQY
14	TRBV9	TRBJ2-3	ASSLLAGGLTDTQY
13	TRBV4-1	TRBJ2-4	ASSQPSGRGNIQY
14	TRBV7-8	TRBJ1-1	ASSPRQGVRSTEAF
13	TRBV30	TRBJ1-2	AWSQDSQALYGYT
12	TRBV7-2	TRBJ1-2	ASSPMDREGGYT
12	TRBV2	TRBJ1-5	ASRGQLSNQPQH
16	TRBV21-1	TRBJ2-1	ASSKVAGPSGIYNEQF
14	TRBV10-3	TRBJ1-1	AISESTRASGTEAF
16	TRBV30	TRBJ2-2	AWSQDMPTGKKTGELF
15	TRBV29-1	TRBJ2-5	SVAVPAGLRYQETQY
10	TRBV28	TRBJ2-7	ASSLKSYGQY
13	TRBV29-1	TRBJ1-2	SGGGTGESQVGYT
10	TRBV10-3	TRBJ2-5	AISISGETQY
10	TRBV29-1	TRBJ2-1	SVEIGLNEQF
14	TRBV10-1	TRBJ2-1	ASSESLQAAYNEQF
10	TRBV2	TRBJ1-1	ASSLQSTEAF
13	TRBV10-3	TRBJ2-1	AISEEAGGQNEQF
9	TRBV28	TRBJ1-1	ASSYGRQAF
11	TRBV29-1	TRBJ1-2	SVPPEPGYGYT
14	TRBV28	TRBJ2-5	ASSLTSGRASETQY
13	TRBV2	TRBJ2-7	ASIGSGSYGYEQY
13	TRBV7-2	TRBJ1-4	ASSGQGTTNEKLF
13	TRBV9	TRBJ2-1	ASSVVGQGINEQF
13	TRBV18	TRBJ1-1	ASSLRQGAKAEAF
12	TRBV6-5	TRBJ2-3	ASSRQRERNTQY
13	TRBV11-2	TRBJ1-2	ASSSWDRGSHGYT
14	TRBV14	TRBJ2-7	ASSLLPGQGTHEQY